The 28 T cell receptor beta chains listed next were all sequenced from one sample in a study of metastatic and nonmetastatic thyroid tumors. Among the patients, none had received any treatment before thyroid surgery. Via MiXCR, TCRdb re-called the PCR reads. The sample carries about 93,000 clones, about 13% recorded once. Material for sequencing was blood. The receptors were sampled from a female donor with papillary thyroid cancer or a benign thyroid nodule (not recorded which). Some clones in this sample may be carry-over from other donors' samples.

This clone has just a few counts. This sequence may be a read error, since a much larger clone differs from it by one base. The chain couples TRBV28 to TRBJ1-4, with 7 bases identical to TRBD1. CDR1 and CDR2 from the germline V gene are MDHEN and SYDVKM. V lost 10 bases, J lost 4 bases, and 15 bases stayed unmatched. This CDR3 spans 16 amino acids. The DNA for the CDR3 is TGTGCCACCGCGGGACAGATCCTTCCCCTTAATGAAAAACTGTTTTTT. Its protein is CATAGQILPLNEKLFF.

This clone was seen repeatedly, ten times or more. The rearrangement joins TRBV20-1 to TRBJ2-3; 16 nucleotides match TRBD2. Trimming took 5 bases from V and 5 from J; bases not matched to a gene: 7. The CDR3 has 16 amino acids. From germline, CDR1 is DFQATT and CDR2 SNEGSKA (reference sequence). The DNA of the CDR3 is TGCAGTGCTTCTGGGACTAGCGGGAGGGCGAAAGATACGCAGTATTTT. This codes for CSASGTSGRAKDTQYF.

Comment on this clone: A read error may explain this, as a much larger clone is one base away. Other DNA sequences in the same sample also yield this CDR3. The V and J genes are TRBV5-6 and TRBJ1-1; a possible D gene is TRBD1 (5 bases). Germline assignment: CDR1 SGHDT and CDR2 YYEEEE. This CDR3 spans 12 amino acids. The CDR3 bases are TGTGCCAGCCGAGTGGGGACTAAAGAAGCCTTCTTT. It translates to CASRVGTKEAFF.

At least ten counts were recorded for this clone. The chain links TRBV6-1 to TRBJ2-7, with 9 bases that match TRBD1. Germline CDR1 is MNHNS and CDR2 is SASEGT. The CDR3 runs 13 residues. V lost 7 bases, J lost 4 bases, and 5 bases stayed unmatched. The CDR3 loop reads CASTPGQGYEQYF. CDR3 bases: TGTGCCAGCACTCCGGGACAGGGATACGAGCAGTACTTC.

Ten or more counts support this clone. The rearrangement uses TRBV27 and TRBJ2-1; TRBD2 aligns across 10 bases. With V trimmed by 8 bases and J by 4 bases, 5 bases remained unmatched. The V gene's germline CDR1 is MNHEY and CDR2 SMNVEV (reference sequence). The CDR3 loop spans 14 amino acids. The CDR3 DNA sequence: TGTGCCAGCTGGAGCGGGAGGGAGTACAATGAGCAGTTCTTC. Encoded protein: CASWSGREYNEQFF.

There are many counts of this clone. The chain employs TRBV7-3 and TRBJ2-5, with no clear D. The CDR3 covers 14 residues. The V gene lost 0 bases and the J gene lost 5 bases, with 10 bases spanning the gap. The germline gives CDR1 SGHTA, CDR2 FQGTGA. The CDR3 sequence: CASSLTGNVETQYF. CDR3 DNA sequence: TGTGCCAGCAGCTTAACGGGGAATGTGGAGACCCAGTACTTC.

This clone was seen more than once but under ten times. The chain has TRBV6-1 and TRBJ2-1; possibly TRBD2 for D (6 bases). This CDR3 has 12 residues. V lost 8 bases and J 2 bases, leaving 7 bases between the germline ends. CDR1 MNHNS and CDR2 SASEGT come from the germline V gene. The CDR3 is CASRGTYNEQFF. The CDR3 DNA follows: TGTGCCAGCCGGGGGACCTACAATGAGCAGTTCTTC.

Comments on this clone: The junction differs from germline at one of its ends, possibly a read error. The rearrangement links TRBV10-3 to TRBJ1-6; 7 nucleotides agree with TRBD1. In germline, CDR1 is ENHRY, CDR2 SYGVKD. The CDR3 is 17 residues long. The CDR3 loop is CAISEDAGGSYNSHLHF. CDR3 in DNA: TGTGCCATCAGTGAGGATGCAGGGGGGTCCTATAATTCACACCTCCACTTT.

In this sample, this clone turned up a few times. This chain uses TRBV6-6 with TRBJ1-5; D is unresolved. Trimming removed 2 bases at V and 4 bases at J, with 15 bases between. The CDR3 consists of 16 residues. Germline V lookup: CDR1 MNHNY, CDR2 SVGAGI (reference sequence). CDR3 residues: CASSYGFAGGNQPQHF. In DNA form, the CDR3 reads TGTGCCAGCAGTTACGGTTTCGCGGGTGGTAATCAGCCCCAGCATTTT.

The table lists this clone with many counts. The CDR3 nucleotides read TGCAGTGCTAGAGATACCTCCGGGAGAGTGTCCTACAATGAGCAGTTCTTC. Translated: CSARDTSGRVSYNEQFF. The chain has TRBV20-1 and TRBJ2-1; D possibly corresponds to TRBD2 (6 bases). Germline V CDR1 and CDR2: DFQATT, SNEGSKA (reference sequence). V was trimmed by 0 bases and J by 1 base, leaving 16 bases between them. The CDR3 totals 17 residues.

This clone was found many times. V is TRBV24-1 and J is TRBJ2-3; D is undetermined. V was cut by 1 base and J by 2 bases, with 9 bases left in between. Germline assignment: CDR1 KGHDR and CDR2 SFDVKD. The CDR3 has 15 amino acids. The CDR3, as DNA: TGTGCCACCAGTGATTTCAAAAGGGCCACAGATACGCAGTATTTT. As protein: CATSDFKRATDTQYF.

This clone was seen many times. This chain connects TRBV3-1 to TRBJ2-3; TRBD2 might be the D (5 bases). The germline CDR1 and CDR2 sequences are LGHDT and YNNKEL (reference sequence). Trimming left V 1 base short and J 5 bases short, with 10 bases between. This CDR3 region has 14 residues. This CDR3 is CASSQGAAGDTQYF. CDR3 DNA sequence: TGTGCCAGCAGCCAAGGAGCGGCGGGAGATACGCAGTATTTT.

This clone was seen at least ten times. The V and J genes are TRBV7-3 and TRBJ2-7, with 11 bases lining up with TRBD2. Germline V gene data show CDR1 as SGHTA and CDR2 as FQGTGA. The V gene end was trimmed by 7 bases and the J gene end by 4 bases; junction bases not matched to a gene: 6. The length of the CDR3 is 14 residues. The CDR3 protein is CASNRLAGFYEQYF. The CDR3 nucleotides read TGTGCCAGCAACCGACTAGCGGGGTTTTACGAGCAGTACTTC. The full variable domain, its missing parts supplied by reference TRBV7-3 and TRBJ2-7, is GAGVSQTPSNKVTEKGKYVELRCDPISGHTALYWYRQSLGQGPEFLIYFQGTGAADDSGLPNDRFFAVRPEGSVSTLKIQRTERGDSAVYLCASNRLAGFYEQYFGPGTRLTVT.

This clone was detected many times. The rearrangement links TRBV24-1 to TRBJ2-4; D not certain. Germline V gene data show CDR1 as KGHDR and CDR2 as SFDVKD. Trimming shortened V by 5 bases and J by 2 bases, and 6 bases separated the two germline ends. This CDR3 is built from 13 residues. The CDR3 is CATSGGPKNIQYF. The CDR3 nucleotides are TGTGCCACCAGTGGGGGTCCCAAAAACATTCAGTACTTC.

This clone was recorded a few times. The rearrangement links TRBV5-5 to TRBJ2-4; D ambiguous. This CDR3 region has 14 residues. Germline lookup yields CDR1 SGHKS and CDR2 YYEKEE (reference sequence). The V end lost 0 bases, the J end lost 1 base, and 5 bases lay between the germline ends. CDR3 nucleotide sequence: TGTGCCAGCAGCTTGGGAGCGGCCAAAAACATTCAGTACTTC. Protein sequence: CASSLGAAKNIQYF. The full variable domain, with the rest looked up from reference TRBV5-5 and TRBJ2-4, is DAGVTQSPTHLIKTRGQQVTLRCSPISGHKSVSWYQQVLGQGPQFIFQYYEKEERGRGNFPDRFSARQFPNYSSELNVNALLLGDSALYLCASSLGAAKNIQYFGAGTRLSVL.

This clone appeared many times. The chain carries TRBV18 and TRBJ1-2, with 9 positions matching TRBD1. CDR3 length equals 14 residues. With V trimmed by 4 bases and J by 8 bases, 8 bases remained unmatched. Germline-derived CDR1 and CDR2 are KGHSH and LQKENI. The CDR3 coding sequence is TGTGCCAGCTCACAAGACAGGGGGGGCGGCGGCTACACCTTC. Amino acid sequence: CASSQDRGGGGYTF.

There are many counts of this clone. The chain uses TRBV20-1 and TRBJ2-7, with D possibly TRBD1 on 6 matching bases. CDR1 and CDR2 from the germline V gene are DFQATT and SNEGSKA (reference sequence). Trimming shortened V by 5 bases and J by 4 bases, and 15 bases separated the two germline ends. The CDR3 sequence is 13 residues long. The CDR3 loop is CSAQWMGAYEQYF. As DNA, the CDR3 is TGCAGTGCTCAGTGGATGGGGGCATACGAGCAGTACTTC.

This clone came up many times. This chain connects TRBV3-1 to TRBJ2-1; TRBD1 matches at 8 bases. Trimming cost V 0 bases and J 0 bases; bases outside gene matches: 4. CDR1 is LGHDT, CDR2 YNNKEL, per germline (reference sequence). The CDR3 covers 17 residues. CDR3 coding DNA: TGTGCCAGCAGCCAAGACAGGGGGCCAAGCTCCTACAATGAGCAGTTCTTC. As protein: CASSQDRGPSSYNEQFF.

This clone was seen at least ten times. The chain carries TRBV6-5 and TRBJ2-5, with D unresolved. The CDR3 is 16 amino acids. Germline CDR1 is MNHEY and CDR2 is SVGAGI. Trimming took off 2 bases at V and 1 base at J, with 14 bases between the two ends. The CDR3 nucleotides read TGTGCCAGCAGTTACCGGCAGGTAAAGATCCAAGAGACCCAGTACTTC. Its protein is CASSYRQVKIQETQYF.

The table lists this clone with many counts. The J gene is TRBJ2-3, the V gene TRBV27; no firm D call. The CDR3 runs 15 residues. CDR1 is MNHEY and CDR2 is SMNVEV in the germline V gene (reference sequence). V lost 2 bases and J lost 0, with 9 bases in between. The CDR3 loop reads CASSLTGRSTDTQYF. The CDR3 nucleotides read TGTGCCAGCAGTTTAACCGGCAGGAGCACAGATACGCAGTATTTT.

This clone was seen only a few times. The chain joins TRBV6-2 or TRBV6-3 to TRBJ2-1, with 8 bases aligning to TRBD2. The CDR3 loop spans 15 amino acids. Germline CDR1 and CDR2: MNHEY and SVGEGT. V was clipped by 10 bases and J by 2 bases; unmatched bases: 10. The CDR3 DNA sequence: TGTGCCACTGTGCATAGAGCGGGAGCCTACAATGAGCAGTTCTTC. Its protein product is CATVHRAGAYNEQFF.

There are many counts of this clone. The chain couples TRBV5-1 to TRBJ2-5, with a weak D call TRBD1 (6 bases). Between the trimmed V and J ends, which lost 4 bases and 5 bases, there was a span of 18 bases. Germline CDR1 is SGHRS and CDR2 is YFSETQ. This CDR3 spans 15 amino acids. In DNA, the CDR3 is TGCGCCAGCAGCCGGTCAGGGGTAAGAGCGGAGACCCAGTACTTC. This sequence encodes CASSRSGVRAETQYF.

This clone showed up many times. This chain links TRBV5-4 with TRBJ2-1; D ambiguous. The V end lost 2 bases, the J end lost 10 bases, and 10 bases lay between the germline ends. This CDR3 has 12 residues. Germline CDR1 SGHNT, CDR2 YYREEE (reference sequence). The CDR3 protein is CASSLDRIEQFF. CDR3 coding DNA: TGTGCCAGCAGCTTAGATCGAATCGAGCAGTTCTTC. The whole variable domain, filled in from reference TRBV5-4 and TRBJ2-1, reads ETGVTQSPTHLIKTRGQQVTLRCSSQSGHNTVSWYQQALGQGPQFIFQYYREEENGRGNFPPRFSGLQFPNYSSELNVNALELDDSALYLCASSLDRIEQFFGPGTRLTVL.

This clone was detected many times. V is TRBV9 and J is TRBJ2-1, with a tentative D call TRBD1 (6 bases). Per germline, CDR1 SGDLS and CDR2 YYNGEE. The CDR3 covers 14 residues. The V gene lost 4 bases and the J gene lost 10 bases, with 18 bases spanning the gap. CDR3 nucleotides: TGTGCCAGCAGCCCCCGGGACAAGATATACGAGCAGTTCTTC. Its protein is CASSPRDKIYEQFF. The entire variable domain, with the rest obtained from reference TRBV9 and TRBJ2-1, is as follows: DSGVTQTPKHLITATGQRVTLRCSPRSGDLSVYWYQQSLDQGLQFLIQYYNGEERAKGNILERFSAQQFPDLHSELNLSSLELGDSALYFCASSPRDKIYEQFFGPGTRLTVL.

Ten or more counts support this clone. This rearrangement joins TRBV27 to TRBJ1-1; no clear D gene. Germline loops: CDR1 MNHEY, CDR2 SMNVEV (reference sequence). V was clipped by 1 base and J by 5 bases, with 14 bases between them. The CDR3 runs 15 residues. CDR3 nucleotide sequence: TGTGCCAGCAGTTTATTCCGGCTGGAGTGGACTGAAGCTTTCTTT. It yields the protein CASSLFRLEWTEAFF.

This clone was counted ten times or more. DNA of the CDR3: TGTGCCAGCAGCTTAGCGATGACTAGGGGCTACAATGAGCAGTTCTTC. Protein product: CASSLAMTRGYNEQFF. The gene calls are TRBV7-2 and TRBJ2-1, with a tentative D call TRBD2 (6 bases). The germline CDR1 and CDR2 sequences are SGHTA and FQGNSA. V lost 0 bases and J 3 bases, leaving 12 bases between the germline ends. The CDR3 has 16 amino acids.

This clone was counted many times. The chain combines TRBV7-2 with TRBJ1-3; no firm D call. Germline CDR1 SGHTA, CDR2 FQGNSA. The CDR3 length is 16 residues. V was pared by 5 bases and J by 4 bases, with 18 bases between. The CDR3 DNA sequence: TGTGCCAGCAGCCCCCATGCACCTCCCGGAGGAAACACCATATATTTT. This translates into CASSPHAPPGGNTIYF.

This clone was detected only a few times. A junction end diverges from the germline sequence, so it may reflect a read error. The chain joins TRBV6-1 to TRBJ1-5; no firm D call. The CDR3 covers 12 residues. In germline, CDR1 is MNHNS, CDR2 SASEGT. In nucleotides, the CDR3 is TGTGCCAGCAGTGAAGCGCGGTGGCCCCATCATTTT. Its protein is CASSEARWPHHF.